Presented here are 8 T cell receptor beta chains from one specimen sequenced in a study of beta chain features in type 1 diabetes. The study, taken as a whole, reports: TCRB CDR3s were moderately but significantly shorter in Type 1 diabetes patients in all four CD4+ subsets.

For these TCRs, the target antigens are not known. The authors reverse transcribed all of the isolated RNA, so sequencing captured expressed TCRB transcripts. Clones were sequenced by immunoSEQ multiplex PCR, and TCRdb holds only the in-frame ones, with some missing. Here the sample spans 500,000 to 800,000 clones, 9.5% to 15% being singletons. Sequencing used naive CD4+ T cells from blood. All receptors derive from a man under 40 with type 1 diabetes.

A note on this clone: Other DNA sequences in the sample encode the same CDR3. This sequence joins TRBV6-5 and TRBJ2-3; perhaps D is TRBD1 or TRBD2 (5 bases each). The germline CDR1 and CDR2 sequences are MNHEY and SVGAGI. The germline V and J ends were trimmed by 2 bases and 0 bases, with 6 bases remaining between them. The length of the CDR3 is 14 residues. The CDR3 region is CASSYRDSTDTQYF. CDR3 sequence (DNA): TGTGCCAGCAGTTACCGGGACAGCACAGATACGCAGTATTTT.

V usage is TRBV6-5 and J usage is TRBJ2-5; D uncertain. The germline CDR1 and CDR2 sequences are MNHEY and SVGAGI. V lost 7 bases and J 2 bases, leaving 8 bases between the germline ends. The CDR3 has 12 residues. The CDR3 loop reads CASTDLQETQYF. Written as DNA, the CDR3 is TGTGCCAGCACAGACCTGCAAGAGACCCAGTACTTC.

V is TRBV30 and J is TRBJ2-1, with a weak D call TRBD1 (5 bases). CDR1 is GTSNPN and CDR2 is SVGIG in the germline V gene (reference sequence). V dropped 0 bases and J dropped 4 bases, with 7 bases sitting between them. This CDR3 region has 13 residues. CDR3: CAWSVNRYNEQFF. The CDR3 DNA reads TGTGCCTGGAGTGTCAACAGGTACAATGAGCAGTTCTTC.

This clone was seen repeatedly, ten times or more. The sample has other DNA sequences that encode this CDR3 too. The chain employs TRBV16 and TRBJ2-7, with D possibly TRBD1 on 6 matching bases. CDR3 length: 13 residues. CDR1 is KGHSY and CDR2 is FQNENV in the germline V gene. V lost 2 bases to trimming and J lost 3 bases, with 8 bases between them. CDR3 bases: TGTGCCAGCAGCCAAACAGGGATCTACGAGCAGTACTTC. Translation gives CASSQTGIYEQYF.

This clone has a handful of counts. The gene calls are TRBV6-5 and TRBJ2-6, with no clear D. CDR1 is MNHEY, CDR2 SVGAGI, per germline. The V end was cut by 6 bases, the J end by 2 bases, with 11 bases between. CDR3 size: 15 residues. The CDR3 reads CASRIRGPGANVLTF. CDR3 DNA sequence: TGTGCCAGCAGAATCCGAGGTCCTGGGGCCAACGTCCTGACTTTC.

This clone was observed a few times. The rearrangement uses TRBV5-5 and TRBJ2-5, with D maybe TRBD1 (5 bases). Trimming took off 1 base at V and 2 bases at J, with 9 bases between the two ends. The CDR3 is made up of 14 amino acids. Germline lookup yields CDR1 SGHKS and CDR2 YYEKEE (reference sequence). The CDR3 sequence: CASSLPQGQETQYF. The CDR3 bases are TGTGCCAGCAGCTTGCCCCAGGGACAAGAGACCCAGTACTTC.

This clone was counted between two and nine times. The chain combines TRBV9 with TRBJ1-6, with 10 bases identical to TRBD1. Germline CDR1 SGDLS, CDR2 YYNGEE. V lost 3 bases to trimming and J lost 8 bases; unmatched junction nucleotides: 5. The CDR3 sequence is 15 residues long. The CDR3 DNA sequence: TGTGCCAGCAGCGCCGGGACAGGGGATTATTCACCCCTCCACTTT. Its protein is CASSAGTGDYSPLHF.

J is TRBJ2-7 and V is TRBV18; possibly TRBD1 for D (6 bases). CDR1 is KGHSH and CDR2 is LQKENI in the germline V gene. V was trimmed by 3 bases and J by 1 base, leaving 13 bases between them. The CDR3 consists of 15 residues. The CDR3 is CASSPNSDSSYEQYF. Here the CDR3 DNA reads TGTGCCAGCTCACCCAACTCGGACAGTTCCTACGAGCAGTACTTC.